These 23 T cell receptor beta chains were sequenced from one sample in a study of graft-versus-host responses after intestinal transplantation. These receptors' targets are unknown. Only in-frame clones appear in the TCRdb table, and some are missing; sequencing was by immunoSEQ multiplex PCR. The sample lists 100,000 to 130,000 clones, roughly 87% occurring once. Here the sequenced sample was unstimulated CD4+ T cells sorted from spleen or lymph node cells, taken before transplant. Receptor source: a human donor who was the organ donor for an intestinal transplant.

V and J are TRBV21-1 and TRBJ2-5; no check of the table's D call, TRBD2, against the DNA was made. TRBV21-1 corresponds to a pseudogene. The CDR3 is made up of 17 amino acids. CDR3 sequence: CASSKVRPSGLQETQYF. CDR3 DNA sequence: TGTGCCAGCAGCAAAGTGAGGCCTAGCGGGCTCCAAGAGACCCAGTACTTC.

Details on this clone: At one end the junction does not follow the germline gene, possibly because of a read error. V gene TRBV7-2 combines with J gene TRBJ2-3; D might be TRBD2 (5 bases). Germline assignment: CDR1 SGHTA and CDR2 FQGNSA. The CDR3 contains 11 residues. CDR3 nucleotide sequence: TGTGCCAGCAGCCACCCTCCCGGGATACCTTTT. It translates to CASSHPPGIPF.

The chain couples TRBV6-6 to TRBJ1-2; 7 bases match TRBD1. Germline CDR1 is MNHNY and CDR2 is SVGAGI (reference sequence). Losses at the gene ends were 5 bases for V and 4 bases for J; bases not matched to a gene: 4. The CDR3 has 13 residues. DNA for the CDR3: TGTGCCAGCAGTATACAGGGGTCCTATGGCTACACCTTC. Its translation is CASSIQGSYGYTF.

The rearrangement joins TRBV19 to TRBJ2-1; 9 bases are shared with TRBD1. The CDR3 is made up of 14 amino acids. After removal of 2 bases from V and 8 bases from J, the junction contained 4 bases not matched to a gene. CDR1 LNHDA and CDR2 SQIVND come from the germline V gene (reference sequence). Here the CDR3 reads CASSIWTGDHEQFF. The CDR3 region has the DNA TGTGCCAGTAGTATATGGACAGGGGATCATGAGCAGTTCTTC.

The chain recombines TRBV6-5 with TRBJ2-5; D may be TRBD1 (5 bases). Germline-derived CDR1 and CDR2 are MNHEY and SVGAGI. The CDR3 covers 14 residues. The V end lost 6 bases, the J end lost 4 bases, and 15 bases lay between the germline ends. CDR3 coding DNA: TGTGCCAGCAGCCCACCAGGGCGGCGAGAGACCCAGTACTTC. Residues: CASSPPGRRETQYF.

The chain links TRBV18 to TRBJ2-3; no definite D call. This CDR3 comprises 13 residues. CDR1 and CDR2 from the germline V gene are KGHSH and LQKENI. V lost 4 bases to trimming and J lost 6 bases, with 11 bases between them. CDR3 residues: CASSLPTSDTQYF. The DNA for the CDR3 is TGTGCCAGCTCACTCCCGACGAGTGATACGCAGTATTTT.

The rearrangement uses TRBV14 and TRBJ1-1; D may be TRBD1 (5 bases). This CDR3 is 13 amino acids long. Per germline, CDR1 SGHDN and CDR2 FVKESK. Trimming removed 5 bases from V and 6 bases from J, with 13 bases in between. As DNA, the CDR3 is TGTGCCAGCAGCAACCGGGGGGGAGCTGAAGCTTTCTTT. This sequence encodes CASSNRGGAEAFF.

The genes are TRBV14 and TRBJ1-6, with TRBD1 matching over 8 bases. The trim removed 2 bases at V and 9 bases at J, leaving 3 bases unmatched. CDR1 SGHDN and CDR2 FVKESK come from the germline V gene. This CDR3 contains 14 residues. In DNA form, the CDR3 reads TGTGCCAGCAGCCAATTCGACAGGGGTTCACCCCTCCACTTT. Its translation: CASSQFDRGSPLHF.

This clone was seen only a few times. This chain connects TRBV10-3 to TRBJ2-7, with a possible D match to TRBD1 (5 bases). Germline loops: CDR1 ENHRY, CDR2 SYGVKD. CDR3 size: 11 residues. The ends were cut back, 10 bases at V and 2 bases at J, with 9 bases in the middle. CDR3 nucleotides: TGTGCCACCGGACATACCTACGAGCAGTACTTC. Protein: CATGHTYEQYF.

The chain carries TRBV6-5 and TRBJ2-2; no definite D call. The CDR3 has 14 residues. Looked up from germline, CDR1 is MNHEY and CDR2 is SVGAGI. Trimming left V 2 bases short and J 5 bases short, with 9 bases between. Here the CDR3 DNA reads TGTGCCAGCAGTTACGGTTTGGAGACCGGGGAGCTGTTTTTT. Translation gives CASSYGLETGELFF.

A few counts support this clone. The gene calls are TRBV15 and TRBJ1-5, with D possibly TRBD1 on 6 matching bases. There are 16 residues in the CDR3. The germline CDR1 and CDR2 sequences are LNHNV and YYDKDF (reference sequence). Trimming took off 2 bases at V and 2 bases at J, with 13 bases between the two ends. CDR3 in amino acids: CATSRSGGAGNQPQHF. As DNA, the CDR3 is TGTGCCACCAGCAGATCGGGGGGGGCCGGCAATCAGCCCCAGCATTTT.

This clone showed up just a few times. The chain combines TRBV6-5 with TRBJ1-1; D unresolved. This CDR3 contains 14 residues. The germline V gene encodes CDR1 MNHEY and CDR2 SVGAGI. V shed 4 bases and J shed 1 base, with 10 bases lying between them. The chain's CDR3 is CASSSASGNTEAFF. The CDR3 DNA reads as TGTGCCAGCAGTTCCGCCAGCGGGAACACTGAAGCTTTCTTT.

This chain connects TRBV6-5 to TRBJ1-1; 7 bases match TRBD1. The J segment lost 0 bases and the V segment lost 5 bases, leaving 6 bases of the junction unmatched. This CDR3 contains 15 residues. Germline-derived CDR1 and CDR2 are MNHEY and SVGAGI. The CDR3: CASSGTGVMNTEAFF. In nucleotides, the CDR3 is TGTGCCAGCAGTGGTACAGGGGTAATGAACACTGAAGCTTTCTTT.

The genes are TRBV2 and TRBJ1-2; D possibly corresponds to TRBD1 (6 bases). V was trimmed by 6 bases and J by 7 bases, leaving 18 bases between them. The CDR3 contains 14 residues. The germline V gene has CDR1 SNHLY and CDR2 FYNNEI. The CDR3 sequence: CASSLKPDRTGYTF. The CDR3 DNA sequence: TGTGCCAGCAGCCTCAAACCCGACAGGACTGGCTACACCTTC.

In DNA, the CDR3 is TGTGCCAGCAGCCAAGAACTAGCGGGCATAGCCAAAAACATTCAGTACTTC. Translating it yields CASSQELAGIAKNIQYF. This sequence joins TRBV4-2 and TRBJ2-4; 9 nucleotides line up with TRBD2. Per germline, CDR1 LGHNA and CDR2 YNFKEQ. This CDR3 spans 17 amino acids. V lost 0 bases to trimming and J lost 0 bases; unmatched junction nucleotides: 3.

This chain joins TRBV28 and TRBJ1-6; D is undetermined. This CDR3 region has 15 residues. The germline V gene encodes CDR1 MDHEN and CDR2 SYDVKM. Trimming pared 8 bases from V and 4 bases from J, leaving 15 bases between. The CDR3 nucleotides read TGTGCCAGCCTCGGGAGCAGGTCGTATAATTCACCCCTCCACTTT. Protein sequence: CASLGSRSYNSPLHF.

The chain recombines TRBV27 with TRBJ1-1; D unclear. Germline loops: CDR1 MNHEY, CDR2 SMNVEV (reference sequence). The length of the CDR3 is 14 residues. V lost 4 bases and J 1 base, leaving 10 bases between the germline ends. The CDR3 nucleotides are TGTGCCAGCAGTTCCTATTCCTGGAACACTGAAGCTTTCTTT. Amino acid sequence: CASSSYSWNTEAFF.

This sequence joins TRBV5-5 and TRBJ2-1; 9 bases match TRBD1. Germline CDR1 is SGHKS and CDR2 is YYEKEE (reference sequence). The length of the CDR3 is 15 residues. V lost 3 bases and J lost 0; bases outside the gene matches: 1. The CDR3 nucleotides read TGTGCCAGCAGCTCGACAGGGGGCTCCTACAATGAGCAGTTCTTC. The encoded protein is CASSSTGGSYNEQFF.

J is TRBJ2-5 and V is TRBV2; weak D call: TRBD1 (6 bases). Trimming removed 2 bases from V and 4 bases from J, with 17 bases in between. The length of the CDR3 is 16 residues. The germline CDR1 and CDR2 sequences are SNHLY and FYNNEI. The CDR3 loop is CASSERGSVRGETQYF. DNA of the CDR3: TGTGCCAGCAGTGAACGAGGGAGCGTCAGGGGAGAGACCCAGTACTTC.

This clone was seen only once. V and J are TRBV23-1 and TRBJ2-1; TRBD2 matches 9 bases. TRBV23-1 qualifies as an ORF whose function is uncertain. Trimming at V came to 6 bases and at J to 8 bases, leaving 14 bases not matched to a gene. CDR3 length: 16 amino acids. CDR3 sequence reads: CASSRGLAGLCHEQFF. CDR3 DNA: TGCGCCAGCAGCCGAGGTCTAGCGGGACTGTGCCATGAGCAGTTCTTC.

This clone was recorded only once. J is TRBJ1-1 and V is TRBV6-1; 8 bases line up with TRBD1. The germline V gene encodes CDR1 MNHNS and CDR2 SASEGT. CDR3 size: 11 residues. V lost 4 bases and J lost 12; bases outside the gene matches: 4. The CDR3 nucleotides are TGTGCCAGCAGTGCCACAGGGGGGCCTTTCTTT. This translates into CASSATGGPFF.

A word on this clone: The same CDR3 can be traced to other DNA sequences in this sample. The gene calls are TRBV11-1 and TRBJ2-3; D remains unclear. Trimming took off 6 bases at V and 3 bases at J, with 16 bases between the two ends. CDR1 and CDR2 (germline): SGHAT, FQDESV (reference sequence). The CDR3 length is 15 residues. The CDR3 here is CASSLNGIRTDTQYF. CDR3 coding DNA: TGTGCCAGCAGTTTAAATGGAATAAGGACAGATACGCAGTATTTT.

The chain combines TRBV14 with TRBJ2-3; 9 bases are a match to TRBD2. This CDR3 is built from 16 residues. Per the germline V gene, CDR1 is SGHDN and CDR2 is FVKESK. Losses at the gene ends were 1 base for V and 1 base for J; bases not matched to a gene: 3. CDR3 DNA: TGTGCCAGCAGCCAAGGGTCTAGCGGGGGCACAGATACGCAGTATTTT. It is translated as CASSQGSSGGTDTQYF.